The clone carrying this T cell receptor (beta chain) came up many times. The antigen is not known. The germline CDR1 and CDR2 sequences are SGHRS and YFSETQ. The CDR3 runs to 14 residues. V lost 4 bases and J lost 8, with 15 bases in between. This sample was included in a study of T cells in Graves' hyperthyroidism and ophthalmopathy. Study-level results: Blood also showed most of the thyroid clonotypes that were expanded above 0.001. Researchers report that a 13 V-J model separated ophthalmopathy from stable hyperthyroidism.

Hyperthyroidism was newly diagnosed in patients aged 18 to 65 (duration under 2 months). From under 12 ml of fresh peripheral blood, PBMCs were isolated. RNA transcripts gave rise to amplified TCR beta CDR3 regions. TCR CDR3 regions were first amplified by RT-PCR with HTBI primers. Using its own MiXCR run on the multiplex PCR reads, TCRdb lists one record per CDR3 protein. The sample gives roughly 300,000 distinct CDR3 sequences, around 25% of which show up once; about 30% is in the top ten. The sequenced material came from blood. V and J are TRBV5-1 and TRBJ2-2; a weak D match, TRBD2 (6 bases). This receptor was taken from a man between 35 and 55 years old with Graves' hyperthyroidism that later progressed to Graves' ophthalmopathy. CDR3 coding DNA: TGCGCCAGCAGCGCGGGATACTCGGCAGGGGAGCTGTTTTTT. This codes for CASSAGYSAGELFF.